This T cell receptor (beta chain) was documented in a study of cytomegalovirus exposure and HLA in healthy donors. This CDR3 region has 18 residues. Germline V gene sequence: CDR1 MDHEN, CDR2 SYDVKM. The V and J ends lost 5 bases and 0 bases, in that order; junction bases with no gene match: 12. It was with 60 Vbeta and 13 Jbeta primers that the PCR ran. The method was immunoSEQ multiplex PCR; TCRdb's version includes in-frame clones alone and lacks a portion of them. The table has about 190,000 clones, more than 75% seen once; the top ten hold over 2%. This clone was seen just once. The sequencing sample was made of PBMCs. The V call is TRBV28, the J call TRBJ1-5, with 8 bases identical to TRBD1. The clonotype was recovered from a woman in her 50s in good health and CMV-seropositive. The CDR3 reads CASSGPDRGINSNQPQHF. The CDR3 region has the DNA TGTGCCAGCAGTGGGCCCGACAGGGGAATTAATAGCAATCAGCCCCAGCATTTT.